This T cell receptor (beta chain) was recovered during a study of shared T cell receptors in the human thymus. Generated by immunoSEQ multiplex PCR, the TCRdb table keeps only in-frame clones and is missing some. The data show about 660,000 clones, more than 75% seen once. From germline, CDR1 is LGHNA and CDR2 YNFKEQ. The CDR3 extends over 22 amino acids. Unmatched junction bases numbered 24, after V lost 0 bases and J lost 8 bases. These same data were also listed under a study on human thymus T cells. That paper notes: The donors were infants in Finland with congenital heart defects, otherwise immunologically healthy. The thymus tissue came from resections taken during corrective heart surgery. Thymic and blood repertoires seemed to favor certain V and J genes. Highly overlapping thymic repertoires in unrelated individuals were reported by related research.

Input material: thymocytes. The genes are TRBV4-2 and TRBJ2-1; 11 nucleotides agree with TRBD2. This clonotype originated in a boy less than two years old with a congenital heart defect. The CDR3 region is CASSQDRGQLRASGRLMDEQFF. The CDR3, as DNA: TGTGCCAGCAGCCAAGATAGGGGCCAGCTAAGGGCTAGCGGGAGGCTCATGGATGAGCAGTTCTTC.